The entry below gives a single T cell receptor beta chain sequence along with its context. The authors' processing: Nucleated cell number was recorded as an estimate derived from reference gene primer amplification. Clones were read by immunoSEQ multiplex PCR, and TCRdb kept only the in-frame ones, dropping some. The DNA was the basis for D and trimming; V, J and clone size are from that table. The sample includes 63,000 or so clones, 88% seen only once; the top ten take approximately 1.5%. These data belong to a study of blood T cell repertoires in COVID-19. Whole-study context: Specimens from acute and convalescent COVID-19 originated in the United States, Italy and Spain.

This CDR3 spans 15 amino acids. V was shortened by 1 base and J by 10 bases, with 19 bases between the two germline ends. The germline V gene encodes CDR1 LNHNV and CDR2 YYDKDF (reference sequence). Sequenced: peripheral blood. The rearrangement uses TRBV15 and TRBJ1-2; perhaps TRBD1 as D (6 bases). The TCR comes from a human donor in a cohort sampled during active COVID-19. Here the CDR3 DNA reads TGTGCCACCAGCAGAGTTCAATTCCAAGGACAGTTCTACACCTTC. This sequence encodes CATSRVQFQGQFYTF.